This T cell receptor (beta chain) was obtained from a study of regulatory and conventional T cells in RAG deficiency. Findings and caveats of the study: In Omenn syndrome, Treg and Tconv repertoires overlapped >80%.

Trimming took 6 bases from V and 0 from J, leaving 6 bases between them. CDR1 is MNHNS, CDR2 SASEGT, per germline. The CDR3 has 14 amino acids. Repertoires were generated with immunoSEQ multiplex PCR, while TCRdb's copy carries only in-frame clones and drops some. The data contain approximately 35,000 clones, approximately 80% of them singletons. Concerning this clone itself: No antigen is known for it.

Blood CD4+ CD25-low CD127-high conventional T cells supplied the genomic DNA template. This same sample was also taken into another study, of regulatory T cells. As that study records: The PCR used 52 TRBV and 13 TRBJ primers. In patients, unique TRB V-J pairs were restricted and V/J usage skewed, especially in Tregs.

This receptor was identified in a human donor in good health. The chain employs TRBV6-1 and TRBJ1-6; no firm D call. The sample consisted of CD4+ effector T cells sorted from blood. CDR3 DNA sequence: TGTGCCAGCAGAGTGTCCTCCTATAATTCACCCCTCCACTTT. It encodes CASRVSSYNSPLHF.